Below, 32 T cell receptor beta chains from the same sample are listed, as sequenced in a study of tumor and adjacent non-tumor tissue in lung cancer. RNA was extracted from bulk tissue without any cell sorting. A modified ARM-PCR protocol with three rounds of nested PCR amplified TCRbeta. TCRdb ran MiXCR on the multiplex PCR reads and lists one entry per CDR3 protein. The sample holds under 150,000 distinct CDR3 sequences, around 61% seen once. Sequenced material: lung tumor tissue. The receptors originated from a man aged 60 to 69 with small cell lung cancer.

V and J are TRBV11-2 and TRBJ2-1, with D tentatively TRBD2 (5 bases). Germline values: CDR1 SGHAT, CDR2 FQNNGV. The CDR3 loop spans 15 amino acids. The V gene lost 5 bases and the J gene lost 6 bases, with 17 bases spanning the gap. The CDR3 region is CASSHRLSGSNEQFF. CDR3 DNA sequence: TGTGCCAGCAGCCACCGACTATCGGGAAGCAATGAGCAGTTCTTC. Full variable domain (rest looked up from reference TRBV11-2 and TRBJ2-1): EAGVAQSPRYKIIEKRQSVAFWCNPISGHATLYWYQQILGQGPKLLIQFQNNGVVDDSQLPKDRFSAERLKGVDSTLKIQPAKLEDSAVYLCASSHRLSGSNEQFFGPGTRLTVL.

CDR3 sequence (DNA): TGCAGCGGGGGAGCCTGGACGAGCTCCTACAATGAGCAGTTCTTC. Translated, it gives CSGGAWTSSYNEQFF. The gene calls are TRBV29-1 and TRBJ2-1; possible D gene TRBD2, 5 bases. Germline loops: CDR1 SQVTM, CDR2 ANQGSEA. Trimming took off 7 bases at V and 0 bases at J, with 16 bases between the two ends. The CDR3 length is 15 residues.

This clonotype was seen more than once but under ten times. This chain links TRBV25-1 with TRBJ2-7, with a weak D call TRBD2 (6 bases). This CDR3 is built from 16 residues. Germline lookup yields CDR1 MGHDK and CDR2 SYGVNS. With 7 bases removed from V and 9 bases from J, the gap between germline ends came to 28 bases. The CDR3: CASILASHSPGIWQYV. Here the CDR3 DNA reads TGTGCCAGCATTCTAGCGTCTCATTCGCCTGGGATTTGGCAGTACGTC.

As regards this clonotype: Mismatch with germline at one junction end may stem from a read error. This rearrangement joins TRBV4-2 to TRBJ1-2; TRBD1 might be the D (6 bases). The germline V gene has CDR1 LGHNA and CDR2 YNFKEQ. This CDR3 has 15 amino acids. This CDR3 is CASSQRDNGSYGYSF. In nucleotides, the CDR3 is TGTGCCAGCAGCCAACGGGACAACGGTTCATATGGCTACAGCTTC.

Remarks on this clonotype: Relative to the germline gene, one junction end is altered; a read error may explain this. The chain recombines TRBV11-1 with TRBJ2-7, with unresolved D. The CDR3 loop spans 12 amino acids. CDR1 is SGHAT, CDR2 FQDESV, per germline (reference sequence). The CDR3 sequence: CACSFKAYEQYF. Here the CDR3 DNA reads TGTGCCTGCAGCTTCAAGGCTTACGAGCAGTACTTC.

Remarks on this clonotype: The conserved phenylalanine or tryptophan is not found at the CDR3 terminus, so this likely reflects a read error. In nucleotides, the CDR3 is TGTGCCAGCAGTTTCCCGGGACAACGTGCCGCGGGCAATGAGCAGTTCTCC. Its translation is CASSFPGQRAAGNEQFS. V and J are TRBV6-6 and TRBJ2-1; possibly TRBD1 for D (6 bases). Germline values: CDR1 MNHNY, CDR2 SVGAGI (reference sequence). The V and J ends lost 4 bases and 6 bases respectively, with 22 bases between them. This CDR3 comprises 17 residues.

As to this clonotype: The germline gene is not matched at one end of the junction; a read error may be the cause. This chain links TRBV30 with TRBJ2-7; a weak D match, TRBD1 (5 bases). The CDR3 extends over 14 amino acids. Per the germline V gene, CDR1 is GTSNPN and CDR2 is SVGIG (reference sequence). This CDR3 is CAWGVKTETYEQYF. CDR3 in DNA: TGTGCCTGGGGTGTAAAGACAGAGACCTACGAGCAATACTTC.

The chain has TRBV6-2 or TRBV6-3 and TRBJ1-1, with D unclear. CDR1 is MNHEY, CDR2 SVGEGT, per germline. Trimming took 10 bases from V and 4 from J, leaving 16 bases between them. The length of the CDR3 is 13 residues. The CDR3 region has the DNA TGTGCCAACACCGTCCAAGCCACCACTGAAGCTTTCTTT. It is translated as CANTVQATTEAFF.

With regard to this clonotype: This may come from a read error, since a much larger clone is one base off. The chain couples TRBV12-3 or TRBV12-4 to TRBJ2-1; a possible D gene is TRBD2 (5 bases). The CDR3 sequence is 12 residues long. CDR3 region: CASGLRGLGQFF. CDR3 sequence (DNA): TGTGCCAGCGGTTTACGGGGTTTGGGGCAGTTCTTC.

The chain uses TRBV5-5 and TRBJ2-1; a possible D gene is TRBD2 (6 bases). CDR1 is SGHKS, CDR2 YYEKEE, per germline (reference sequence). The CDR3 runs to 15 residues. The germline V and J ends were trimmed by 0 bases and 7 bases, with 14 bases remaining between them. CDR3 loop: CASSLGATRLNEQFF. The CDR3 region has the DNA TGTGCCAGCAGCTTGGGGGCGACTAGGTTGAATGAGCAGTTCTTC.

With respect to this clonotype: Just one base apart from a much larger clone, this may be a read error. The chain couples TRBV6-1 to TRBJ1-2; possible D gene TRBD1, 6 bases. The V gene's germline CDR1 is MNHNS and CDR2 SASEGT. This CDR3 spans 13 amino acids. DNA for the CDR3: TGTGCCAGCAGGGCGACAGGTTTCTATGACTACACCTTC. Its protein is CASRATGFYDYTF.

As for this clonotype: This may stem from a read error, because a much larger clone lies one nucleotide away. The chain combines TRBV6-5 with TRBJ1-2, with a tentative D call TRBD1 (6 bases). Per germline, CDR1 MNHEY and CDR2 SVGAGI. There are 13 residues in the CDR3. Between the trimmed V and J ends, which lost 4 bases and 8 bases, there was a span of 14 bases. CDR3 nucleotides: TGTGCCAGCAGTTCTGGACAGCGACGGGGCTACACCTTC. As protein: CASSSGQRRGYTF.

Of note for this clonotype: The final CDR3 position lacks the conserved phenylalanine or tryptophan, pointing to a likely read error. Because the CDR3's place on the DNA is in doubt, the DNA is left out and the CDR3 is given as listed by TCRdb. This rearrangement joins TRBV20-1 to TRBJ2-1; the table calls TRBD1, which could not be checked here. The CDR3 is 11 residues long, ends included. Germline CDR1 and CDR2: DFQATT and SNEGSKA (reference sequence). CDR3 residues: CSARDRVARFL.

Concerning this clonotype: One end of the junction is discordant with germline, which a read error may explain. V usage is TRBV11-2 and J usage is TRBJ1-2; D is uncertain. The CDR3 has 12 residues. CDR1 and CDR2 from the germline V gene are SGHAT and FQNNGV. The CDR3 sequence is CAGSFTDYGYTF. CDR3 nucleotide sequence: TGTGCCGGCAGCTTCACAGACTATGGCTACACCTTC.

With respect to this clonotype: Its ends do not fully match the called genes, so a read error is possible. This CDR3 is CTSGRQGADTQYF. CDR3 sequence (DNA): TGTACCAGCGGGCGACAAGGCGCAGATACGCAGTATTTT. The V and J genes are TRBV11-2 and TRBJ2-3; D is perhaps TRBD2 (6 bases). Germline lookup yields CDR1 SGHAT and CDR2 FQNNGV. The CDR3 consists of 13 residues.

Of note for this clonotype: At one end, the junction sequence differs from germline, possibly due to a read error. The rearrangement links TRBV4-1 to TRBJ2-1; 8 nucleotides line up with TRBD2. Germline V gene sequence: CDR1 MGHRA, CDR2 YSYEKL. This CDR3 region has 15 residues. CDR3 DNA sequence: TGCGCCAGCAGCCGAACCGGGACTAGGGTGAGTGAGCAGTTATTC. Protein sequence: CASSRTGTRVSEQLF.

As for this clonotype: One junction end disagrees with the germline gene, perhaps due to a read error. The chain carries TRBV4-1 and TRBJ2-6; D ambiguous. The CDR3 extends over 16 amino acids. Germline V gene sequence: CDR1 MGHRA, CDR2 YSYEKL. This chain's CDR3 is CAGSQDGSSGANVLTF. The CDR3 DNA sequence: TGCGCCGGCAGCCAAGACGGAAGCTCTGGGGCCAACGTCCTGACTTTC.

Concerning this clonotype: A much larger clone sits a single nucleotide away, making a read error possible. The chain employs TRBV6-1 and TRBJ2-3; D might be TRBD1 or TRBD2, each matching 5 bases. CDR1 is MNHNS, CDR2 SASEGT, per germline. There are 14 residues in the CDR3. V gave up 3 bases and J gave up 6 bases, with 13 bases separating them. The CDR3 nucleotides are TGTGCCAGCAGTGACATGGGGGATGTGGATACGCAGTATTTT. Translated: CASSDMGDVDTQYF.

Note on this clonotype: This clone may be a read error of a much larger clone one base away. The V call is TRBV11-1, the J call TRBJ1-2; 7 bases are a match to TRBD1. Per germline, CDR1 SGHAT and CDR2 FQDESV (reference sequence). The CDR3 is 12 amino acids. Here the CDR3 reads CANSKTGIGYTF. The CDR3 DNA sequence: TGTGCCAACAGCAAGACAGGGATCGGCTACACCTTC.

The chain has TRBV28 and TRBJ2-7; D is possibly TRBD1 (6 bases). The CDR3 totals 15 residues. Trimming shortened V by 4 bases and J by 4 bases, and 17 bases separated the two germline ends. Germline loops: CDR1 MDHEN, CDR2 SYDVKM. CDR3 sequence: CASSSTGTWGYEQYV. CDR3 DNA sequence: TGTGCCAGCAGTTCGACCGGGACATGGGGATACGAGCAGTACGTC.

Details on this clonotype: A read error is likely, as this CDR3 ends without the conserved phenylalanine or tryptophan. CDR3 in amino acids: CASSRGLAGGGNEQFS. In nucleotides, the CDR3 is TGTGCCAGCAGTCGGGGATTAGCGGGGGGCGGGAATGAGCAGTTCTCC. This sequence joins TRBV11-3 and TRBJ2-1; 10 positions match TRBD2. The trim removed 6 bases at V and 7 bases at J, leaving 12 bases unmatched. The germline CDR1 and CDR2 sequences are SGHNT and YENEEA. The CDR3 runs 16 residues.

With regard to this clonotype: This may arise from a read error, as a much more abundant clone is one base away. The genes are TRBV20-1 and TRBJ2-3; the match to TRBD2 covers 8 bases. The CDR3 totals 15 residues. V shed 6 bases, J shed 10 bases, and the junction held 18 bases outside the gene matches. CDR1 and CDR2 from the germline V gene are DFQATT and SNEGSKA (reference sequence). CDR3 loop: CSATSASGPTGPQYF. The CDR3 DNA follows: TGCAGTGCCACGTCGGCTAGCGGGCCCACCGGGCCGCAGTATTTT.

The CDR3, as DNA: TGTGCCATCAGTGACGAACTGGAGACCCAGTACTTC. Translated, it gives CAISDELETQYF. The chain couples TRBV10-3 to TRBJ2-5; D remains ambiguous. The CDR3 contains 12 residues. Trimming removed 3 bases at V and 5 bases at J, with 7 bases between. CDR1 is ENHRY and CDR2 is SYGVKD in the germline V gene.

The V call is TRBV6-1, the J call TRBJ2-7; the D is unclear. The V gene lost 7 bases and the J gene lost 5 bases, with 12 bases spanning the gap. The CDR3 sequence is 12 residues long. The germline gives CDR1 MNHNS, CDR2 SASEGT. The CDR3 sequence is CASKVGNHEQYF. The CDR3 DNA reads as TGTGCCAGCAAAGTGGGGAACCACGAGCAGTACTTC.

The DNA of the CDR3 is TGTGCCAGTAGCGCCCTAATAGGGACTACCAATGAGCAGTTCTTC. This translates into CASSALIGTTNEQFF. V and J are TRBV11-2 and TRBJ2-1, with TRBD2 identical over 7 bases. This CDR3 spans 15 amino acids. From germline, CDR1 is SGHAT and CDR2 FQNNGV. The J segment lost 6 bases and the V segment lost 9 bases, leaving 14 bases of the junction unmatched.

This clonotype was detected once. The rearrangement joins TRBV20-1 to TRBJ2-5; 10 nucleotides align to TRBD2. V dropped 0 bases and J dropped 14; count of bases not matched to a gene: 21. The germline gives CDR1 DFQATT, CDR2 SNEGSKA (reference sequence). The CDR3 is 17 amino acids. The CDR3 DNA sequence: TGCAGTGCTAGAGATTTGAGCGGGAGGGCTCATTTGGAGATCCACTACTTC. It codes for CSARDLSGRAHLEIHYF.

This chain's CDR3 is CASILDPWSSEQYV. The CDR3 coding sequence is TGTGCCAGCATATTAGATCCCTGGAGCAGCGAGCAGTACGTC. The V call is TRBV11-2, the J call TRBJ2-7; D unclear. Looked up from germline, CDR1 is SGHAT and CDR2 is FQNNGV. This CDR3 is 14 amino acids long. V gave up 7 bases and J gave up 6 bases, with 19 bases separating them.

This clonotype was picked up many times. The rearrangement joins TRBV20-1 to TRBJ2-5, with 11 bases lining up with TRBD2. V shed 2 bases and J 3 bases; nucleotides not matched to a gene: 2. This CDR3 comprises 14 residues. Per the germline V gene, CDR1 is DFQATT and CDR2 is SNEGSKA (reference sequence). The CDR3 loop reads CSARLAGGKETQYF. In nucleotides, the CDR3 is TGCAGTGCTAGACTAGCGGGAGGAAAAGAGACCCAGTACTTC.

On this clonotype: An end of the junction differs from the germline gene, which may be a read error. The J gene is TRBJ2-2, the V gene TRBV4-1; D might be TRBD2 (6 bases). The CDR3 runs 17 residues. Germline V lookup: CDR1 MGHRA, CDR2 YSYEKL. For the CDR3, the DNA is TGCGCCAGCAGCCAAGATAGAGGAGGGGCGGGCACCAGGGAGCTGTTTTTT. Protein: CASSQDRGGAGTRELFF.

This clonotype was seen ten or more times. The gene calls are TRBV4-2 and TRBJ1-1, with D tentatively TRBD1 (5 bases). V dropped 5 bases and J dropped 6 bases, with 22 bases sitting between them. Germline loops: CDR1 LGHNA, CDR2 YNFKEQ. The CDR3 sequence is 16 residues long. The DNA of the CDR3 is TGTGCCAGCAGCTTCCGCCTCGGGGGAGAAGGCTCTGAAGCTTTCTTT. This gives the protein CASSFRLGGEGSEAFF.

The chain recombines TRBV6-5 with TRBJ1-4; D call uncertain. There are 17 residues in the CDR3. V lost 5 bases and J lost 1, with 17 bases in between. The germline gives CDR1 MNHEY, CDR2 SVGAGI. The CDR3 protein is CASSPVGVRGTNEKLFF. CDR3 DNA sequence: TGTGCCAGCAGTCCTGTCGGGGTTCGAGGAACTAATGAAAAACTGTTTTTT.

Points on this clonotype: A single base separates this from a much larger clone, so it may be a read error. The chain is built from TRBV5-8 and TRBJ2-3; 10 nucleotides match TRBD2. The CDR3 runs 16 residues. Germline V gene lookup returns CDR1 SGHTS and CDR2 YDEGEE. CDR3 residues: CASSLEGTSDPDTHYF. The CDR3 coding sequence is TGTGCCAGCAGCTTGGAGGGGACTAGCGACCCAGATACGCATTATTTT.